This T cell receptor (beta chain) derives from a study of regulatory T cells in long-lasting Graves disease. Building of the TCR beta libraries involved iRepertoire HTBI primers and Arm-PCR of CDR3 regions. Using its own MiXCR run on the multiplex PCR reads, TCRdb lists one record per CDR3 protein. The sample consists of more than 350,000 distinct CDR3 sequences, 21% of them appearing once. V was pared by 0 bases and J by 2 bases, with 6 bases between. The germline V gene encodes CDR1 KGHSH and CDR2 LQKENI. This CDR3 contains 14 residues. Time point indicated: persistent/refractory GD, antithyroid drugs over 5 years with positive TRAb. The TCR library used RNA extracted from PBMCs.

The material was peripheral blood mononuclear cells (PBMCs), obtained when the disease was refractory, from a patient treated with antithyroid drugs. The TCR originated in a female donor with Graves disease. V and J are TRBV18 and TRBJ2-3; the D call may be TRBD1 or TRBD2 (5 bases each). The CDR3 region is CASSPPGVTDTQYF. The CDR3 DNA sequence: TGTGCCAGCTCACCACCGGGGGTCACAGATACGCAGTATTTT.